A selection of T cell receptor beta chains follows, all from one sample in a study of blood T cells in healthy people across ages. TCRdb independently ran MiXCR on the 5' RACE reads; one entry per CDR3 protein. The sample gives 900,000 to 950,000 distinct CDR3 sequences, 29% of which show up once; more than 8.5% is in the top ten. The data were also submitted as part of a second study, on T cells of mothers and their children.

The material sequenced was blood. These receptors were collected from a middle-aged woman in good health. Each CDR3 is given with its conserved first and last residue. The D gene is left open where the match is weak. The size of a clone is reported for some rows only, either as once, few or many, or as a class for expanded clones.

clone_size	v_call	d_call	j_call	cdr3_length	cdr3_nt	cdr3_aa
NA	TRBV18	TRBD2	TRBJ2-3	15	TGTGCCAGCTCACCACCGGGGACTAGTCGATATACGCAGTATTTT	CASSPPGTSRYTQYF
NA	TRBV27	NA	TRBJ1-2	15	TGTGCCAGCAGTCCCGACGGGTTTACTAACTATGGCTACACCTTC	CASSPDGFTNYGYTF
NA	TRBV7-2	NA	TRBJ2-7	13	TGTGCCAGCAGCCCGGGGGCCCGACTGGAGCAGTACTTC	CASSPGARLEQYF
once	TRBV5-1	NA	TRBJ1-1	12	TGCGCCAGCAGCTTCGCTAACACTAAAGCTTTCTTT	CASSFANTKAFF
many	TRBV18	TRBD1	TRBJ1-2	14	TGTGCCAGCTCAGCCGGGACAGATACCTATGGCTACACCTTC	CASSAGTDTYGYTF
many	TRBV5-1	NA	TRBJ1-5	17	TGCGCCAGCATACCGGGACACCCAAATTATAGCAATCAGCCCCAGCATTTT	CASIPGHPNYSNQPQHF
many	TRBV7-9	NA	TRBJ2-5	13	TGTGCCAGCAGCTCCTATGAAGATGGGCAGCAGTACTTC	CASSSYEDGQQYF
NA	TRBV29-1	TRBD1	TRBJ1-1	13	TGCAGCGTCGGACAGGGAAGTAACACTGAAGCTTTCTTT	CSVGQGSNTEAFF
few	TRBV3-1	TRBD1	TRBJ2-7	15	TGTGCCAGCAGCCGAGGGGGACAGGGGGCAAACGAGCAGTACTTC	CASSRGGQGANEQYF
few	TRBV29-1	NA	TRBJ2-1	12	TGCAGCGGATCCCCATCGGGCAATGAGCAGTTCTTC	CSGSPSGNEQFF
many	TRBV28	NA	TRBJ2-7	13	TGTGCCTCAAGGGGAGGCGGCTCCTACGAGCAGTACTTC	CASRGGGSYEQYF
NA	TRBV18	NA	TRBJ1-1	15	TGTGCCAGCTCACCAGGTCAGGAGGTGGGAACTGAAGCTTTCTTT	CASSPGQEVGTEAFF
NA	TRBV9	NA	TRBJ1-1	14	TGTGCCAGCAGCGTCAGGGCCAGGGACACTGAAGCTTTCTTT	CASSVRARDTEAFF
NA	TRBV20-1	NA	TRBJ2-4	16	TGCAGTGCTAGAGAGCAGGGTGGTACTGGCAAAAGCATTCAGTACTTC	CSAREQGGTGKSIQYF
once	TRBV15	NA	TRBJ1-1	15	TGTGCCACCAGCTGGGACTCATCCCCGAACACTGAAGCTTTCTTT	CATSWDSSPNTEAFF
few	TRBV5-1	NA	TRBJ1-1	16	TGCGCCAGCAGCTTAGGGGGAGCCACTTTGAACACTGAAGCTTTCTTT	CASSLGGATLNTEAFF
few	TRBV3-1	TRBD2	TRBJ2-3	15	TGTGCCAGCAGCCGTAGCGGGGGGAGGGGAGATACGCAGTATTTT	CASSRSGGRGDTQYF
NA	TRBV28	NA	TRBJ2-7	16	TGTGCCAGCAGTTCACTGACAGAAACTGCAACCTACGAGCAGTACTTC	CASSSLTETATYEQYF
many	TRBV7-9	NA	TRBJ1-2	11	TGTGCCAGCAGCCTGGTAGGTGGCTACACCTTC	CASSLVGGYTF
many	TRBV29-1	NA	TRBJ2-7	13	TGCAGCGTCGTCCGACAGAAGGGCCACGAGCAGTACTTC	CSVVRQKGHEQYF
few	TRBV20-1	TRBD1	TRBJ2-2	16	TGCAGTGCTAGAGATCGGAGACAGGGGAGTTCCGGGGAGCTGTTTTTT	CSARDRRQGSSGELFF
NA	TRBV12-3/TRBV12-4	TRBD2	TRBJ2-3	19	TGTGCCAGCAGTCCGACGGGACTGAGCGGGGGGGCCGGCACAGATACGCAGTATTTT	CASSPTGLSGGAGTDTQYF
few	TRBV5-1	TRBD2	TRBJ2-5	16	TGCGCCAGCAGCTTGCCTAGCGGGGGGTCCCAAGAGACCCAGTACTTC	CASSLPSGGSQETQYF
NA	TRBV7-2	NA	TRBJ2-7	14	TGTGCCAGCAGCTTTGGGGGAGTGAGGGCGGAGCAGTACTTC	CASSFGGVRAEQYF
many	TRBV7-9	NA	TRBJ2-3	16	TGTGCCAGCAGCTCCAAAACAGGGTCGGGCACAGATACGCAGTATTTT	CASSSKTGSGTDTQYF
NA	TRBV6-4	TRBD2	TRBJ2-1	17	TGTGCCAGCAGTGACCCACTAGCGGGTGGATCCTTCAATGAGCAGTTCTTC	CASSDPLAGGSFNEQFF
NA	TRBV27	NA	TRBJ2-1	14	TGTGCCAGCAGTGGGGGGAGAGCTTCCAATGAGCAGTTCTTC	CASSGGRASNEQFF
few	TRBV25-1	NA	TRBJ2-7	13	TGTGCCAGCAGCGCTACAGGGTACTACGAGCAGTACTTC	CASSATGYYEQYF
few	TRBV7-2	TRBD2	TRBJ2-1	15	TGTGCCAGCAGCCAATTGGGCGGGGGGGCCTTGGAGCAGTTCTTC	CASSQLGGGALEQFF
many	TRBV2	TRBD1	TRBJ2-7	14	TGTGCCAGCAGTGAAGACAGGGGTACCTACGAGCAGTACTTC	CASSEDRGTYEQYF
NA	TRBV5-5	NA	TRBJ2-1	14	TGTGCCAGCAGTTGGCAGGGGGGGGCTGATGAGCAGTTCTTC	CASSWQGGADEQFF
NA	TRBV20-1	TRBD2	TRBJ2-3	15	TGCAGTGCCAACCCATCCGGGGGGGGTAAAGATACGCAGTATTTT	CSANPSGGGKDTQYF
once	TRBV9	NA	TRBJ2-2	14	TGTGCCAGCAGCGTAGATCGGGAGAACGGGGAGCTGTTTTTT	CASSVDRENGELFF
NA	TRBV6-1	TRBD1	TRBJ2-2	15	TGTGCCAGCAGGGGGGACAGGCGGAACACCGGGGAGCTGTTTTTT	CASRGDRRNTGELFF
few	TRBV12-3/TRBV12-4	NA	TRBJ1-2	12	TGTGCCAGCCCCGCCCCCGCGGGCGGCTACACCTTC	CASPAPAGGYTF
NA	TRBV5-5	NA	TRBJ1-5	16	TGTGCCAGCAGCTTGTTACCAGCCGTTGTCAATCAGCCCCAGCATTTT	CASSLLPAVVNQPQHF